What follows describes a single T cell receptor beta chain. One entry per CDR3 protein, called by TCRdb with MiXCR from the PCR reads. The sample contains hundreds of thousands of distinct CDR3 sequences, 25% of which appear only once. Based on a CD8+CD4-CCR7+CD45RA+ profile, naive CD8 T cells were sorted. These data are taken from a study of molecular identifiers for immune sequencing clone quantification. V lost 2 bases and J lost 0, with 9 bases in between. The CDR3 spans 14 residues. CDR1 SGDLS and CDR2 YYNGEE come from the germline V gene. The specimen was naive CD8+ T cells from blood, with Jurkat cell RNA spiked in. The subset was: FACS-sorted CD8+CD4-CCR7+CD45RA+ naive T cells. The chain joins TRBV9 to TRBJ2-7, with D uncertain. The clonotype was recovered from a human donor in good health. Some libraries in this study had Jurkat cell RNA spiked in. CDR3 sequence: CASSVGWGSYEQYF. In DNA, the CDR3 is TGTGCCAGCAGCGTGGGGTGGGGCTCCTACGAGCAGTACTTC. Combining the CDR3 with reference TRBV9 and TRBJ2-7 gives the whole variable domain DSGVTQTPKHLITATGQRVTLRCSPRSGDLSVYWYQQSLDQGLQFLIQYYNGEERAKGNILERFSAQQFPDLHSELNLSSLELGDSALYFCASSVGWGSYEQYFGPGTRLTVT.